The table lists the clone carrying this T cell receptor (beta chain) with a few counts. Its ends do not fully match the called genes, so a read error is possible. The sample originates from a study of T-cell reconstitution after alpha-beta-depleted transplantation in children. Library preparation (for TCRbeta) was performed with unique molecular identifiers. MiXCR was run by TCRdb on the PCR reads, yielding one entry per CDR3 protein. The sample holds about 500,000 distinct CDR3 sequences, about 33% seen once. The sequencing here drew on PBMCs from the stem cell graft donor, taken from the stem cell graft. This receptor was obtained from a human donor who donated a stem cell graft to a child with aplastic anemia.

This CDR3 is CSAPRWTTF. Written as DNA, the CDR3 is TGCAGTGCACCTAGGTGGACCACGTTT. This chain links TRBV20-1 with TRBJ1-1; no reliable D call. The V gene's germline CDR1 is DFQATT and CDR2 SNEGSKA (reference sequence). This CDR3 spans 9 amino acids.